These 15 T cell receptor beta chains came from one sample sequenced in a study of response to subunit inactivated influenza vaccine listed by TCRdb under 2018. Libraries were constructed by RT-PCR. Sequencing was carried out with an Illumina HiSeq 2500. TCRdb itself trimmed the public reads at Q25 with fastp, ran MiXCR and retained productive beta chains. Rows are unified per CDR3 protein, each entry keeping the most common DNA and genes. A total of about 700,000 distinct CDR3 sequences appear in this sample, approximately 15% of them only once. Roughly 6.4% of the sample is held by the ten biggest clonotypes. Specimen: PBMCs from blood, collected 14 to 15 days before vaccination. Receptors were obtained from a man in his fifties or sixties who received an inactivated influenza vaccine. Donor details come from another sample of the same person, matched by shared clones.

There are a few counts of this clonotype. The V gene is TRBV11-2, the J gene TRBJ2-7; D may be TRBD1 or TRBD2 (6 bases each). This CDR3 comprises 16 residues. CDR1 is SGHAT, CDR2 FQNNGV, per germline. V was clipped by 8 bases and J by 3 bases, with 23 bases between them. The CDR3: CASGGGGGQGYYEQYF. The CDR3 nucleotides read TGTGCCAGCGGGGGCGGAGGGGGTCAGGGGTACTACGAGCAGTACTTC.

This clonotype was picked up a small number of times. The V call is TRBV20-1, the J call TRBJ2-1; TRBD1 is a possible D gene (5 bases). The CDR3 runs to 15 residues. Germline V CDR1 and CDR2: DFQATT, SNEGSKA (reference sequence). Trimming removed 0 bases from V and 8 bases from J, with 17 bases in between. The CDR3 sequence is CSARDSLTVEYEQFF. The CDR3 DNA reads TGCAGTGCTAGAGACAGTTTGACAGTTGAATATGAGCAGTTCTTC.

This clonotype has only a few counts. The chain recombines TRBV20-1 with TRBJ2-3; TRBD1 agrees at 7 bases. Germline-derived CDR1 and CDR2 are DFQATT and SNEGSKA (reference sequence). V shed 0 bases, J shed 4 bases, and the junction held 7 bases outside the gene matches. The CDR3 is made up of 15 amino acids. CDR3 loop: CSARDAGGKSDTQYF. The CDR3 DNA reads TGCAGTGCTAGAGATGCAGGGGGTAAATCAGATACGCAGTATTTT.

The DNA of the CDR3 is TGCAGTGCTAGTCCCGGGGGATCTAGCAATCAGCCCCAGCATTTT. This encodes CSASPGGSSNQPQHF. This rearrangement joins TRBV20-1 to TRBJ1-5; D is perhaps TRBD1 (5 bases). CDR1 and CDR2 from the germline V gene are DFQATT and SNEGSKA (reference sequence). CDR3 length: 15 amino acids. Trimming cost V 3 bases and J 0 bases, with 12 bases left between them.

The chain carries TRBV20-1 and TRBJ2-3; 11 positions match TRBD2. Germline loops: CDR1 DFQATT, CDR2 SNEGSKA (reference sequence). This CDR3 spans 15 amino acids. J lost 8 bases, V lost 6 bases, and 13 bases had no gene match. The CDR3 DNA is TGCAGTGCCCCCGGGACTAGCGGAGGGCGCGGTACGCAGTATTTT. Amino acid sequence: CSAPGTSGGRGTQYF.

This clonotype was recorded a few times. This rearrangement joins TRBV28 to TRBJ2-7; unclear D gene. The CDR3 contains 13 residues. Germline V lookup: CDR1 MDHEN, CDR2 SYDVKM. Trimming stripped 8 bases from V and 3 bases from J, with 14 bases between. CDR3 residues: CASLGPDGYEQYF. The CDR3 coding sequence is TGTGCCAGCTTAGGACCCGACGGCTACGAGCAGTACTTC.

The chain is built from TRBV20-1 and TRBJ2-3; no reliable D call. Deletions cut 5 bases from V and 3 bases from J, with 6 bases between. The CDR3 totals 11 residues. The germline V gene encodes CDR1 DFQATT and CDR2 SNEGSKA (reference sequence). The CDR3 DNA sequence: TGCAGTGCTGAGACGACAGATACGCAGTATTTT. This encodes CSAETTDTQYF.

The chain couples TRBV28 to TRBJ2-4, with D maybe TRBD2 (5 bases). This CDR3 is 17 amino acids long. CDR1 is MDHEN, CDR2 SYDVKM, per germline. The V gene lost 3 bases and the J gene lost 1 base, with 16 bases spanning the gap. CDR3 region: CASSLVGGGGAKNIQYF. The CDR3 DNA reads as TGTGCCAGCAGTTTGGTCGGCGGAGGCGGGGCCAAAAACATTCAGTACTTC.

The chain is built from TRBV10-2 and TRBJ2-3, with 7 bases lining up with TRBD2. V was pared by 5 bases and J by 0 bases, with 8 bases of the junction left unmatched. Germline V lookup: CDR1 WSHSY, CDR2 SAAADI. CDR3 length: 16 residues. The CDR3 DNA sequence: TGCGCCAGCAGTCGGAATAGCGGGTTCAGCACAGATACGCAGTATTTT. Its translation is CASSRNSGFSTDTQYF.

This clonotype was recorded many times. The V gene is TRBV15, the J gene TRBJ1-1, with a weak D call TRBD1 (5 bases). CDR3 size: 13 residues. V shed 5 bases and J shed 8 bases, with 15 bases lying between them. CDR1 is LNHNV, CDR2 YYDKDF, per germline (reference sequence). The CDR3, as DNA: TGTGCCACCAGCCACCCCGGGACGACAGAAGCTTTCTTT. Its protein is CATSHPGTTEAFF. Full variable domain (rest looked up from reference TRBV15 and TRBJ1-1): DAMVIQNPRYQVTQFGKPVTLSCSQTLNHNVMYWYQQKSSQAPKLLFHYYDKDFNNEADTPDNFQSRRPNTSFCFLDIRSPGLGDTAMYLCATSHPGTTEAFFGQGTRLTVV.

This clonotype was seen a few times. Compared with germline, one end of the junction differs, possibly owing to a read error. The chain has TRBV7-7 and TRBJ2-7, with D possibly matching TRBD2 (6 bases). Germline assignment: CDR1 SSHAT and CDR2 FNYEAQ (reference sequence). This CDR3 contains 13 residues. Here the CDR3 DNA reads TGTGCTAGCAGCTTCGGGTGGGGAGGCGAGCAGTACTTC. Amino acid sequence: CASSFGWGGEQYF.

The rearrangement joins TRBV4-3 to TRBJ1-4; D gene uncertain. Germline V gene lookup returns CDR1 LGHNA and CDR2 YSLEER. Trimming took off 0 bases at V and 4 bases at J, with 9 bases between the two ends. CDR3 size: 15 residues. CDR3 in amino acids: CASSQDGSDNEKLFF. The CDR3 DNA follows: TGCGCCAGCAGCCAAGACGGCTCGGATAATGAAAAACTGTTTTTT.

This clonotype was observed a handful of times. The CDR3 sequence is CARKQGENTEAFF. CDR3 sequence (DNA): TGTGCCAGGAAACAGGGAGAGAACACTGAAGCTTTCTTT. This chain uses TRBV2 with TRBJ1-1; D possibly corresponds to TRBD1 (6 bases). Trimming shortened V by 9 bases and J by 1 base, and 12 bases separated the two germline ends. Germline CDR1 reads SNHLY; CDR2 reads FYNNEI. This CDR3 spans 13 amino acids. Together with reference TRBV2 and TRBJ1-1, the CDR3 gives the full variable domain: EPEVTQTPSHQVTQMGQEVILRCVPISNHLYFYWYRQILGQKVEFLVSFYNNEISEKSEIFDDQFSVERPDGSNFTLKIRSTKLEDSAMYFCARKQGENTEAFFGQGTRLTVV.

The chain joins TRBV15 to TRBJ2-5; 7 positions agree with TRBD1. The CDR3 totals 14 residues. V lost 4 bases and J lost 5; bases outside the gene matches: 7. Germline values: CDR1 LNHNV, CDR2 YYDKDF (reference sequence). CDR3 nucleotide sequence: TGTGCCACCAGCACTAGAGGGGGCACCGAGACCCAGTACTTC. It codes for CATSTRGGTETQYF.

The table lists this clonotype with a few counts. The rearrangement joins TRBV20-1 to TRBJ1-1; TRBD1 matches 7 bases. The CDR3 totals 12 residues. V lost 2 bases, J lost 5 bases, and 2 bases stayed unmatched. The germline gives CDR1 DFQATT, CDR2 SNEGSKA (reference sequence). CDR3 nucleotide sequence: TGCAGTGCTAGAAGGGGGCGGACTGAAGCTTTCTTT. Translating it yields CSARRGRTEAFF.